Listed here are 25 T cell receptor beta chains from one sample, sequenced in a study of T cells in Graves' hyperthyroidism and ophthalmopathy. Amplified TCR beta CDR3 regions derived from RNA transcripts. The HTBI primer set served for first-round RT-PCR of the TCR CDR3. TCRdb reprocessed the multiplex PCR reads with MiXCR, giving one entry per CDR3 protein. The data hold roughly 700,000 distinct CDR3 sequences, with 17% observed a single time. The sample comprised blood. The receptor source for this set is a man between 50 and 59 years old with Graves' hyperthyroidism.

The gene calls are TRBV6-1 and TRBJ1-2, with TRBD1 matching 8 bases. Trimming cost V 3 bases and J 7 bases; bases outside gene matches: 19. Per germline, CDR1 MNHNS and CDR2 SASEGT. The CDR3 runs 18 residues. The CDR3 nucleotides are TGTGCCAGCAGTGACAGACCGGGACAGGTTGGGCGGTTGGCTGGCTACACCTTC. Amino acids: CASSDRPGQVGRLAGYTF.

This clonotype was seen a few times. The chain carries TRBV7-6 and TRBJ1-2, with no clear D. V was cut by 1 base and J by 7 bases, with 10 bases left in between. The CDR3 totals 13 residues. From germline, CDR1 is SGHVS and CDR2 FNYEAQ. CDR3 DNA sequence: TGTGCCAGCAGCTTAGTGGCAGTGTCTGGCTACACCTTC. Translating it yields CASSLVAVSGYTF.

Ten or more counts support this clonotype. This chain's CDR3 is CASSAWDSRQNEQFF. CDR3 coding DNA: TGTGCCAGCAGCGCCTGGGACTCCCGTCAAAATGAGCAGTTCTTC. This chain connects TRBV9 to TRBJ2-1, with TRBD2 as a possible D gene (6 bases). The germline V gene encodes CDR1 SGDLS and CDR2 YYNGEE. The CDR3 is made up of 15 amino acids. V shed 3 bases and J shed 7 bases, with 17 bases lying between them. Drawing the rest from reference TRBV9 and TRBJ2-1, the complete variable domain is DSGVTQTPKHLITATGQRVTLRCSPRSGDLSVYWYQQSLDQGLQFLIQYYNGEERAKGNILERFSAQQFPDLHSELNLSSLELGDSALYFCASSAWDSRQNEQFFGPGTRLTVL.

This clonotype was detected a few times. The V call is TRBV4-3, the J call TRBJ2-1; D not resolved. The V and J ends lost 0 bases and 7 bases respectively, with 16 bases between them. From germline, CDR1 is LGHNA and CDR2 YSLEER. The CDR3 is made up of 16 amino acids. The CDR3, as DNA: TGCGCCAGCAGCCAAGATCTGGCTGTGTTAGGTAATGAGCAGTTCTTC. Protein product: CASSQDLAVLGNEQFF.

This clonotype showed up many times. V is TRBV28 and J is TRBJ2-3; maybe TRBD2 (5 bases). Trimming pared 1 base from V and 2 bases from J, leaving 10 bases between. Germline values: CDR1 MDHEN, CDR2 SYDVKM. The CDR3 length is 15 residues. In DNA form, the CDR3 reads TGTGCCAGCAGTTTATTCGGGGAAAACACAGATACGCAGTATTTT. It translates to CASSLFGENTDTQYF.

In its sample, this clonotype was seen many times. The chain joins TRBV20-1 to TRBJ2-7, with D perhaps matching TRBD1 or TRBD2 (6 bases each). V was pared by 3 bases and J by 3 bases, with 15 bases between. CDR3 length: 14 residues. The V gene's germline CDR1 is DFQATT and CDR2 SNEGSKA (reference sequence). The CDR3 protein is CSARGGAPHYEQYF. In nucleotides, the CDR3 is TGCAGTGCTAGGGGGGGCGCGCCGCACTACGAGCAGTACTTC.

V usage is TRBV6-5 and J usage is TRBJ2-5; 10 positions match TRBD1. The trim removed 2 bases at V and 4 bases at J, leaving 7 bases unmatched. CDR1 and CDR2 from the germline V gene are MNHEY and SVGAGI. The CDR3 has 16 residues. The CDR3, as DNA: TGTGCCAGCAGTTACGCTCGGACAGGGGGAGGAGAGACCCAGTACTTC. This sequence encodes CASSYARTGGGETQYF.

This chain uses TRBV6-2 or TRBV6-3 with TRBJ2-7; no clear D. CDR1 is MNHEY, CDR2 SVGEGT, per germline. The length of the CDR3 is 15 residues. V was cut by 2 bases and J by 4 bases, with 15 bases left in between. CDR3 sequence: CASSYELVGSYEQYF. The CDR3 coding sequence is TGTGCCAGCAGTTACGAGCTAGTGGGCTCGTACGAGCAGTACTTC.

A few counts support this clonotype. The chain links TRBV15 to TRBJ1-4; D is undetermined. Germline V CDR1 and CDR2: LNHNV, YYDKDF (reference sequence). The CDR3 spans 13 residues. With 5 bases removed from V and 4 bases from J, the gap between germline ends came to 8 bases. The CDR3 loop is CATSPDINEKLFF. CDR3 sequence (DNA): TGTGCCACCAGCCCAGATATTAATGAAAAACTGTTTTTT.

This clonotype was seen ten or more times. CDR3: CSAREGERTEAFF. The CDR3 DNA reads TGCAGTGCTAGAGAGGGAGAACGCACTGAAGCTTTCTTT. The gene calls are TRBV20-1 and TRBJ1-1; D unresolved. The V gene's germline CDR1 is DFQATT and CDR2 SNEGSKA (reference sequence). Trimming pared 0 bases from V and 4 bases from J, leaving 9 bases between. The CDR3 is made up of 13 amino acids.

This clonotype was seen repeatedly, ten times or more. The chain combines TRBV6-1 with TRBJ1-4, with TRBD1 as a possible D gene (6 bases). Deletions cut 5 bases from V and 4 bases from J, with 11 bases between. From germline, CDR1 is MNHNS and CDR2 SASEGT. This CDR3 comprises 14 residues. The CDR3 protein is CASSRQANNEKLFF. CDR3 bases: TGTGCCAGCAGTCGACAGGCGAATAATGAAAAACTGTTTTTT.

At least ten counts were recorded for this clonotype. CDR3: CASSYTGEATNEKLFF. The CDR3 DNA follows: TGTGCCAGCAGTTACACAGGGGAAGCAACTAATGAAAAACTGTTTTTT. The chain links TRBV28 to TRBJ1-4; 7 bases match TRBD1. Germline V gene sequence: CDR1 MDHEN, CDR2 SYDVKM. The CDR3 runs 16 residues. Trimming took 4 bases from V and 0 from J; bases not matched to a gene: 5. Based on the CDR3 plus reference TRBV28 and TRBJ1-4, the full variable domain is DVKVTQSSRYLVKRTGEKVFLECVQDMDHENMFWYRQDPGLGLRLIYFSYDVKMKEKGDIPEGYSVSREKKERFSLILESASTNQTSMYLCASSYTGEATNEKLFFGSGTQLSVL.

Ten or more counts support this clonotype. CDR3 region: CASSAGTSGNEQFF. Written as DNA, the CDR3 is TGTGCCAGCAGCGCCGGGACTAGCGGCAATGAGCAGTTCTTC. This rearrangement joins TRBV7-3 to TRBJ2-1; 11 bases are shared with TRBD2. CDR3 length equals 14 residues. V was pared by 5 bases and J by 6 bases, with 3 bases of the junction left unmatched. Germline V gene sequence: CDR1 SGHTA, CDR2 FQGTGA.

In its sample, this clonotype was seen many times. This rearrangement joins TRBV20-1 to TRBJ2-5; D gene uncertain. CDR1 is DFQATT, CDR2 SNEGSKA, per germline (reference sequence). The CDR3 runs 15 residues. V was cut by 6 bases and J by 3 bases, with 20 bases left in between. For the CDR3, the DNA is TGCAGTGCCCTACCTTGGCAGGCCAATAAAGAGACCCAGTACTTC. Amino acid sequence: CSALPWQANKETQYF.

This clonotype was detected many times. The V call is TRBV28, the J call TRBJ1-1; D perhaps matches TRBD1 (6 bases). The germline V gene has CDR1 MDHEN and CDR2 SYDVKM. V lost 7 bases, J lost 4 bases, and 16 bases lay in between. The CDR3 length is 14 residues. DNA for the CDR3: TGTGCCAGCACCAGAGGGGGACTCGGCACTGAAGCTTTCTTT. Translation: CASTRGGLGTEAFF.

This clonotype was observed at least ten times. The chain is built from TRBV7-9 and TRBJ1-6; D is possibly TRBD1 (5 bases). Trimming removed 3 bases from V and 7 bases from J, with 10 bases in between. Germline V gives CDR1 SEHNR, CDR2 FQNEAQ (reference sequence). This CDR3 spans 14 amino acids. CDR3 in DNA: TGTGCCAGCAGCTTTGGGGGGTACAATTCACCCCTCCACTTT. Its translation: CASSFGGYNSPLHF.

This clonotype was picked up a small number of times. The chain recombines TRBV29-1 with TRBJ1-3; TRBD1 is a possible D gene (6 bases). Germline CDR1 reads SQVTM; CDR2 reads ANQGSEA. The CDR3 covers 13 residues. The germline V and J ends were trimmed by 5 bases and 2 bases, with 10 bases remaining between them. CDR3 in DNA: TGCAGCGTTACCCCAGGGGCTGGAAACACCATATATTTT. It codes for CSVTPGAGNTIYF.

This clonotype came up many times. This rearrangement joins TRBV11-3 to TRBJ2-1; D unclear. This CDR3 comprises 13 residues. CDR1 SGHNT and CDR2 YENEEA come from the germline V gene. V lost 1 base, J lost 8 bases, and 9 bases lay in between. The CDR3 DNA reads as TGTGCCAGCAGCTTAGGTTATTCCGATGAGCAGTTCTTC. Its translation is CASSLGYSDEQFF.

This clonotype was observed at least ten times. V is TRBV6-5 and J is TRBJ2-5; D is perhaps TRBD1 or TRBD2 (6 bases each). Germline V gene lookup returns CDR1 MNHEY and CDR2 SVGAGI. There are 17 residues in the CDR3. V dropped 2 bases and J dropped 1 base, with 17 bases sitting between them. The chain's CDR3 is CASSYGRFVTGQETQYF. CDR3 DNA sequence: TGTGCCAGCAGTTACGGGAGGTTTGTGACAGGCCAAGAGACCCAGTACTTC.

This clonotype has at least ten counts. The chain has TRBV7-8 and TRBJ2-2, with D uncertain. Germline V CDR1 and CDR2: SGHVS, FQNEAQ. The V end lost 3 bases, the J end lost 0 bases, and 8 bases lay between the germline ends. This CDR3 is 15 amino acids long. The CDR3 here is CASSFRIANTGELFF. CDR3 sequence (DNA): TGTGCCAGCAGCTTTAGGATAGCGAACACCGGGGAGCTGTTTTTT.

The sample holds many counts of this clonotype. This sequence joins TRBV11-2 and TRBJ2-7; TRBD2 agrees at 7 bases. Losses at the gene ends were 5 bases for V and 5 bases for J; bases not matched to a gene: 6. The CDR3 totals 13 residues. Germline CDR1 SGHAT, CDR2 FQNNGV. CDR3 nucleotides: TGTGCCAGCAGCACCCCCGGGACTAACGAGCAGTACTTC. Protein sequence: CASSTPGTNEQYF.

The rearrangement links TRBV6-6 to TRBJ1-5, with D perhaps TRBD1 (5 bases). Germline-derived CDR1 and CDR2 are MNHNY and SVGAGI (reference sequence). Trimming stripped 1 base from V and 1 base from J, with 8 bases between. This CDR3 is built from 15 residues. The CDR3 protein is CASSYLPGSNQPQHF. As DNA, the CDR3 is TGTGCCAGCAGTTACTTACCAGGGAGCAATCAGCCCCAGCATTTT.

This clonotype was observed many times. The rearrangement joins TRBV20-1 to TRBJ2-7; 11 bases line up with TRBD1. CDR1 and CDR2 from the germline V gene are DFQATT and SNEGSKA (reference sequence). V dropped 6 bases and J dropped 2; count of bases not matched to a gene: 3. This CDR3 contains 13 residues. The CDR3 loop reads CSASGQGAYEQYF. Written as DNA, the CDR3 is TGCAGTGCCTCGGGACAGGGGGCCTACGAGCAGTACTTC.

V is TRBV27 and J is TRBJ2-7; D is undetermined. Germline V gene sequence: CDR1 MNHEY, CDR2 SMNVEV (reference sequence). Trimming removed 6 bases from V and 1 base from J, with 13 bases in between. This CDR3 has 14 residues. CDR3 in DNA: TGTGCCAGCAGCCCGGCCGTCGCGTCCTACGAGCAGTACTTC. Protein sequence: CASSPAVASYEQYF.

The chain carries TRBV7-2 and TRBJ1-3; D unclear. V lost 8 bases to trimming and J lost 4 bases, with 12 bases between them. The CDR3 loop spans 13 amino acids. Germline values: CDR1 SGHTA, CDR2 FQGNSA. The CDR3, as DNA: TGTGCCAGCGGTTTGTCCGAAGGAAACACCATATATTTT. Translation gives CASGLSEGNTIYF.